A single sample gave rise to the 25 T cell receptor beta chains below, sequenced in a study of cytomegalovirus exposure and HLA in healthy donors. Method: immunoSEQ multiplex PCR; TCRdb's copy keeps in-frame clones and lacks some. The sample includes about 190,000 clones, roughly 83% of them seen just once. The specimen was PBMCs. The receptors originated from a woman aged 18-29 years in good health and CMV-seronegative.

The chain couples TRBV19 to TRBJ1-5; 9 bases map to TRBD1. V was pared by 7 bases and J by 5 bases, with 12 bases of the junction left unmatched. The CDR3 is 16 amino acids. The germline CDR1 and CDR2 sequences are LNHDA and SQIVND (reference sequence). CDR3 nucleotide sequence: TGTGCCAGTACGGACAGGGGAAGGCCCTTGGATCAGCCCCAGCATTTT. Translated: CASTDRGRPLDQPQHF.

The chain employs TRBV4-1 and TRBJ2-3; 8 nucleotides line up with TRBD2. The ends lost 1 base at V and 4 bases at J; junction bases unmatched: 10. CDR1 is MGHRA and CDR2 is YSYEKL in the germline V gene. This CDR3 is built from 17 residues. The CDR3: CASSQGDGGAIADTQYF. In DNA, the CDR3 is TGCGCCAGCAGCCAAGGAGACGGGGGGGCTATCGCAGATACGCAGTATTTT.

The rearrangement joins TRBV6-1 to TRBJ1-1, with TRBD1 matching over 8 bases. From germline, CDR1 is MNHNS and CDR2 SASEGT. After removal of 6 bases from V and 5 bases from J, the junction contained 5 bases not matched to a gene. This CDR3 comprises 13 residues. Here the CDR3 reads CASRRQGLTEAFF. The CDR3 nucleotides are TGTGCCAGCAGACGACAGGGGTTGACTGAAGCTTTCTTT.

The chain employs TRBV11-2 and TRBJ1-3; 7 nucleotides align to TRBD1. The CDR3 has 16 amino acids. The germline V gene encodes CDR1 SGHAT and CDR2 FQNNGV. The trim removed 5 bases at V and 3 bases at J, leaving 10 bases unmatched. CDR3 sequence reads: CASSQTGSWIGNTIYF. CDR3 in DNA: TGTGCCAGCAGCCAGACAGGGTCCTGGATTGGAAACACCATATATTTT.

The rearrangement uses TRBV29-1 and TRBJ2-5; 14 nucleotides match TRBD2. CDR1 and CDR2 from the germline V gene are SQVTM and ANQGSEA. Trimming at V came to 5 bases and at J to 5 bases, leaving 7 bases not matched to a gene. The CDR3 length is 15 residues. The CDR3 nucleotides read TGCAGCGTTCAGATGAGGACTAGCGGGAGGGAGACCCAGTACTTC. It translates to CSVQMRTSGRETQYF.

About this clone itself: The same CDR3 is also encoded by other DNA sequences in this sample. V is TRBV5-1 and J is TRBJ2-3, with 7 bases that match TRBD1. The V and J ends lost 2 bases and 1 base, in that order; junction bases with no gene match: 4. The CDR3 is 15 amino acids. Germline values: CDR1 SGHRS, CDR2 YFSETQ. This chain's CDR3 is CASSFPGGGTDTQYF. In DNA, the CDR3 is TGCGCCAGCAGCTTCCCAGGGGGAGGCACAGATACGCAGTATTTT.

The gene calls are TRBV15 and TRBJ2-5, with 10 bases matching TRBD2. The CDR3 sequence is 16 residues long. Germline CDR1 LNHNV, CDR2 YYDKDF (reference sequence). V was clipped by 2 bases and J by 4 bases; unmatched bases: 7. The CDR3 DNA follows: TGTGCCACCAGCAGATCTCAAGCGGGAGGGGCAGAGACCCAGTACTTC. Protein product: CATSRSQAGGAETQYF.

The chain links TRBV2 to TRBJ2-7, with D tentatively TRBD1 (6 bases). Germline values: CDR1 SNHLY, CDR2 FYNNEI. Trimming shortened V by 3 bases and J by 4 bases, and 13 bases separated the two germline ends. The CDR3 covers 14 residues. The CDR3 DNA is TGTGCCAGCAGTGACCTCCAGGGGAGATACGAGCAGTACTTC. Amino acid sequence: CASSDLQGRYEQYF.

The chain is built from TRBV7-6 and TRBJ1-3; 7 bases match TRBD1. V lost 5 bases to trimming and J lost 0 bases; unmatched junction nucleotides: 13. The CDR3 is 18 amino acids. The germline CDR1 and CDR2 sequences are SGHVS and FNYEAQ. CDR3 in amino acids: CASSKSGGTPSSGNTIYF. CDR3 nucleotide sequence: TGTGCCAGCAGCAAATCAGGGGGGACACCGAGCTCTGGAAACACCATATATTTT.

A few counts support this clone. V is TRBV6-6 and J is TRBJ1-5; the D gene is possibly TRBD1 (6 bases). CDR3 length equals 15 residues. Germline lookup yields CDR1 MNHNY and CDR2 SVGAGI (reference sequence). V was pared by 6 bases and J by 3 bases, with 15 bases between. The CDR3 spells CASRRTEGINQPQHF. CDR3 bases: TGTGCCAGCAGGAGGACAGAAGGAATCAATCAGCCCCAGCATTTT.

CDR3 protein: CASSLGDRRVYGNYGYTF. CDR3 in DNA: TGCGCCAGCAGCTTGGGGGACAGACGCGTATATGGGAACTATGGCTACACCTTC. This sequence joins TRBV5-1 and TRBJ1-2; TRBD1 matches 7 bases. J lost 2 bases, V lost 0 bases, and 13 bases had no gene match. Germline V lookup: CDR1 SGHRS, CDR2 YFSETQ. This CDR3 contains 18 residues.

The rearrangement joins TRBV29-1 to TRBJ2-6; D gene uncertain. V lost 4 bases and J lost 1, with 5 bases in between. The CDR3 is made up of 13 amino acids. The V gene's germline CDR1 is SQVTM and CDR2 ANQGSEA. The CDR3 DNA reads TGCAGCGTTGGGGCTTCTGGGGCCAACGTCCTGACTTTC. Translating gives CSVGASGANVLTF. Supplemented by reference TRBV29-1 and TRBJ2-6, the full variable domain reads SAVISQKPSRDICQRGTSLTIQCQVDSQVTMMFWYRQQPGQSLTLIATANQGSEATYESGFVIDKFPISRPNLTFSTLTVSNMSPEDSSIYLCSVGASGANVLTFGAGSRLTVL.

This clone is a singleton in its sample. J is TRBJ2-3 and V is TRBV5-1; the D gene is possibly TRBD1 (5 bases). The CDR3 runs to 15 residues. Trimming removed 2 bases at V and 2 bases at J, with 12 bases between. Germline-derived CDR1 and CDR2 are SGHRS and YFSETQ. Written as DNA, the CDR3 is TGCGCCAGCAGCTTACAGGAAGCTTCCACAGATACGCAGTATTTT. Amino acids: CASSLQEASTDTQYF.

This clone was observed a handful of times. This chain connects TRBV19 to TRBJ1-5; D is possibly TRBD1 (6 bases). Germline V gene lookup returns CDR1 LNHDA and CDR2 SQIVND (reference sequence). This CDR3 spans 14 amino acids. Between the trimmed V and J ends, which lost 6 bases and 3 bases, there was a span of 12 bases. This CDR3 is CASRPDSLNQPQHF. The DNA of the CDR3 is TGTGCCAGTAGACCGGACAGTCTCAATCAGCCCCAGCATTTT.

In nucleotides, the CDR3 is TGCAGCTTCCTGCTCGGAGCGTCGAACACTGAAGCTTTCTTT. Protein sequence: CSFLLGASNTEAFF. The rearrangement joins TRBV29-1 to TRBJ1-1, with no clear D. The CDR3 is 14 residues long. Trimming left V 8 bases short and J 1 base short, with 17 bases between. Germline V gene lookup returns CDR1 SQVTM and CDR2 ANQGSEA.

With regard to this clone: Distinct nucleotide sequences in the sample also encode this CDR3. This rearrangement joins TRBV5-1 to TRBJ2-3; D unresolved. The CDR3 extends over 13 amino acids. The V end was cut by 4 bases, the J end by 0 bases, with 6 bases between. The germline CDR1 and CDR2 sequences are SGHRS and YFSETQ. Written as DNA, the CDR3 is TGCGCCAGCAGCCTACAGAGCACAGATACGCAGTATTTT. This sequence encodes CASSLQSTDTQYF.

The rearrangement links TRBV5-1 to TRBJ2-5; TRBD1 matches 9 bases. V lost 4 bases, J lost 4 bases, and 5 bases stayed unmatched. CDR3 length: 14 amino acids. In germline, CDR1 is SGHRS, CDR2 YFSETQ. CDR3 protein: CASSTQGAPETQYF. CDR3 nucleotides: TGCGCCAGCAGCACACAGGGGGCCCCAGAGACCCAGTACTTC.

This chain uses TRBV2 with TRBJ2-5; TRBD2 is a possible D gene (6 bases). The CDR3 has 15 amino acids. The germline V and J ends were trimmed by 5 bases and 2 bases, with 15 bases remaining between them. Per the germline V gene, CDR1 is SNHLY and CDR2 is FYNNEI. CDR3 sequence reads: CASSTRIAVQETQYF. The CDR3 bases are TGTGCCAGCAGTACCAGAATAGCGGTACAAGAGACCCAGTACTTC.

This rearrangement joins TRBV10-1 to TRBJ2-1, with 7 bases aligning to TRBD2. The CDR3 totals 15 residues. Germline lookup yields CDR1 WNHNN and CDR2 SYGVQD (reference sequence). The V and J ends lost 8 bases and 5 bases, in that order; junction bases with no gene match: 12. The CDR3 DNA follows: TGCGCCAGCGCCCCCCGGGACTACTACAACAATGAGCAGTTCTTC. It encodes CASAPRDYYNNEQFF.

The chain is built from TRBV7-9 and TRBJ2-1, with a weak D call TRBD1 (5 bases). The CDR3 sequence is 15 residues long. Germline V CDR1 and CDR2: SEHNR, FQNEAQ (reference sequence). Trimming pared 5 bases from V and 8 bases from J, leaving 19 bases between. CDR3 coding DNA: TGTGCCAGCAGCCCGTGGGTCGCAGGGTTGGATGAGCAGTTCTTC. Translation gives CASSPWVAGLDEQFF. The entire variable domain, with the rest obtained from reference TRBV7-9 and TRBJ2-1, is as follows: DTGVSQNPRHKITKRGQNVTFRCDPISEHNRLYWYRQTLGQGPEFLTYFQNEAQLEKSRLLSDRFSAERPKGSFSTLEIQRTEQGDSAMYLCASSPWVAGLDEQFFGPGTRLTVL.

This sequence joins TRBV6-5 and TRBJ1-4; no firm D call. Germline values: CDR1 MNHEY, CDR2 SVGAGI. The CDR3 totals 14 residues. Trimming removed 2 bases from V and 4 bases from J, with 8 bases in between. The CDR3 is CASSYLPDNEKLFF. In DNA, the CDR3 is TGTGCCAGCAGTTACCTGCCAGATAATGAAAAACTGTTTTTT.

This clone has more than one count but fewer than ten. V and J are TRBV5-4 and TRBJ1-3, with D unresolved. Trimming left V 1 base short and J 4 bases short, with 15 bases between. Germline assignment: CDR1 SGHNT and CDR2 YYREEE (reference sequence). There are 16 residues in the CDR3. Here the CDR3 DNA reads TGTGCCAGCAGCTTGAATTCAGGCACGTTCGGAAACACCATATATTTT. Its protein product is CASSLNSGTFGNTIYF.

This chain joins TRBV19 and TRBJ2-2, with 9 bases fitting TRBD2. Germline assignment: CDR1 LNHDA and CDR2 SQIVND (reference sequence). Trimming cost V 8 bases and J 3 bases; bases outside gene matches: 10. The CDR3 runs to 16 residues. The CDR3: CASVWAGGPYTGELFF. Written as DNA, the CDR3 is TGTGCCAGTGTATGGGCGGGAGGGCCTTACACCGGGGAGCTGTTTTTT.

This sequence joins TRBV11-2 and TRBJ1-2; a weak D match, TRBD1 (6 bases). The germline gives CDR1 SGHAT, CDR2 FQNNGV. CDR3 length: 17 amino acids. Trimming removed 4 bases at V and 5 bases at J, with 23 bases between. The CDR3 spells CASSSIAGRGGDYGYTF. In DNA form, the CDR3 reads TGTGCCAGCAGCTCAATAGCGGGCAGGGGAGGCGATTATGGCTACACCTTC.

This clone was observed a handful of times. This same CDR3 is encoded by further DNA sequences in the sample. The chain couples TRBV7-6 to TRBJ2-3; D perhaps matches TRBD1 (6 bases). The CDR3 loop spans 15 amino acids. Germline V gives CDR1 SGHVS, CDR2 FNYEAQ. The ends were cut back, 0 bases at V and 2 bases at J, with 9 bases in the middle. As DNA, the CDR3 is TGTGCCAGCAGCTTAGCGGGGGCCTCCACAGATACGCAGTATTTT. Residues: CASSLAGASTDTQYF.